This T cell receptor beta chain was found in a study of a mutant IDH1 vaccine in newly diagnosed glioma. Across the whole study: Visit timing is recorded as week 35 for V12 and week 47 for V13.

Concerning this clone itself: What it binds is not known.

Overall study findings and caveats: Researchers report vaccine-induced immune responses in approximately 94% of patients.

The time point here: week 35, safety follow-up. Alongside topical imiquimod, each dose of vaccine comprised 300 ug of mutant IDH1 20-mer peptide. Sequencing was performed with immunoSEQ multiplex PCR; in TCRdb, only in-frame clones are kept and a portion is missing. This sample has about 68,000 clones; almost 85% occur once, and the top ten carry about 12%. V shed 4 bases, J shed 3 bases, and the junction held 2 bases outside the gene matches. The CDR3 length is 14 residues. Germline V lookup: CDR1 SGDLS, CDR2 YYNGEE. Here the sequenced sample was PBMCs, taken from a glioma patient whose treatment included an IDH1 peptide vaccine. V usage is TRBV9 and J usage is TRBJ2-7; TRBD2 aligns across 12 bases. This TCR was sampled from a man aged 18 to 30 with glioma. CDR3 protein: CASSLGLAGYEQYF. The CDR3 DNA reads as TGTGCCAGCAGCTTGGGACTAGCGGGCTACGAGCAGTACTTC.